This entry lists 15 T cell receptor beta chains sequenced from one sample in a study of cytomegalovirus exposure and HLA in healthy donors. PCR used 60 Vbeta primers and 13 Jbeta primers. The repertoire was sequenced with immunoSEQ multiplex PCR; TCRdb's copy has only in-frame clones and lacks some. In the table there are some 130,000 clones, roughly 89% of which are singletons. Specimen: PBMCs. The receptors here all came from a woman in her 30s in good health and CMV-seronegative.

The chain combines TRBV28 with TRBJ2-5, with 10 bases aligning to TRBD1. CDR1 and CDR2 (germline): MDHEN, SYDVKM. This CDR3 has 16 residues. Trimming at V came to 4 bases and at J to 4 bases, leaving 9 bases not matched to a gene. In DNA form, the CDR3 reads TGTGCCAGCAGTTCCCCGGGACAGGGGTGGCGAGAGACCCAGTACTTC. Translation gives CASSSPGQGWRETQYF.

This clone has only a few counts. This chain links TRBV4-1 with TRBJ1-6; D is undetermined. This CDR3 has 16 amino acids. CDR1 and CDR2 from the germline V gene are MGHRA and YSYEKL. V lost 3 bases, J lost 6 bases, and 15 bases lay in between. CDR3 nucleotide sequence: TGCGCCAGCAGCCATTCCGGGATACGGATTAATTCACCCCTCCACTTT. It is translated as CASSHSGIRINSPLHF.

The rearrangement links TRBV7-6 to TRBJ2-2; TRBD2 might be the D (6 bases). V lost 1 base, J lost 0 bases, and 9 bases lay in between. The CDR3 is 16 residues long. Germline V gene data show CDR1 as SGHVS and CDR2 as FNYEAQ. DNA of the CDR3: TGTGCCAGCAGCTTAGATCCGGGGGCGAACACCGGGGAGCTGTTTTTT. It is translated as CASSLDPGANTGELFF.

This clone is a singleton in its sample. CDR3 DNA sequence: TGCAGCGGAAGGACAGGGGGGGTCGTGGGCAAAAACATTCAGTACTTC. Translating gives CSGRTGGVVGKNIQYF. The chain is built from TRBV29-1 and TRBJ2-4; 10 bases are shared with TRBD1. The CDR3 covers 16 residues. Germline V lookup: CDR1 SQVTM, CDR2 ANQGSEA. Trimming took 7 bases from V and 3 from J; bases not matched to a gene: 12. Based on the CDR3 plus reference TRBV29-1 and TRBJ2-4, the full variable domain is SAVISQKPSRDICQRGTSLTIQCQVDSQVTMMFWYRQQPGQSLTLIATANQGSEATYESGFVIDKFPISRPNLTFSTLTVSNMSPEDSSIYLCSGRTGGVVGKNIQYFGAGTRLSVL.

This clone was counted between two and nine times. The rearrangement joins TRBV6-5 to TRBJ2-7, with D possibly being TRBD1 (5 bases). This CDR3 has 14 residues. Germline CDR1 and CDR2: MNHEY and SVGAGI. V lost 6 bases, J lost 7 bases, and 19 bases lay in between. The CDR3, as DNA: TGTGCCAGCAGCCTCGACAGTTCACCTTTGGAGCAGTACTTC. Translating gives CASSLDSSPLEQYF.

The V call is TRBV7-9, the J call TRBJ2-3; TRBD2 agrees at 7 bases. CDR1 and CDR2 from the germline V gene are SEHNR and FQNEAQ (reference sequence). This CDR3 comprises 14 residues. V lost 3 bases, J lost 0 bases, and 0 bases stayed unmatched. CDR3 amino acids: CASSLGLSTDTQYF. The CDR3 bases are TGTGCCAGCAGCTTGGGACTAAGCACAGATACGCAGTATTTT.

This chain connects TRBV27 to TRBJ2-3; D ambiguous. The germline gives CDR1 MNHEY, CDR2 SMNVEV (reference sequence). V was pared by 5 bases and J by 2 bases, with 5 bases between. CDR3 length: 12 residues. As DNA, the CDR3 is TGTGCCAGCAGTCAGAACACAGATACGCAGTATTTT. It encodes CASSQNTDTQYF.

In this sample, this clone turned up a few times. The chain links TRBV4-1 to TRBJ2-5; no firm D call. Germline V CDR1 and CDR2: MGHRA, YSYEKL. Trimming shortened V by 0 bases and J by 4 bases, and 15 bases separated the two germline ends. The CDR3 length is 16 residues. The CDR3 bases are TGCGCCAGCAGCCAAGATGGGCCCCCTCTTAGAGAGACCCAGTACTTC. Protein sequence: CASSQDGPPLRETQYF.

This CDR3 reads CAWSVRGLYSNQPQHF. DNA for the CDR3: TGTGCCTGGAGTGTAAGGGGACTCTATAGCAATCAGCCCCAGCATTTT. The gene calls are TRBV30 and TRBJ1-5; possible D gene TRBD1, 5 bases. V was pared by 0 bases and J by 0 bases, with 12 bases between. Germline loops: CDR1 GTSNPN, CDR2 SVGIG (reference sequence). The CDR3 totals 16 residues.

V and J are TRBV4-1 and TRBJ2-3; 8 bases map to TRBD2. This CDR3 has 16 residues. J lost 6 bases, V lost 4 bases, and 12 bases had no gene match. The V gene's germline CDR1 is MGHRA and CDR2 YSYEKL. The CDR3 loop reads CASSRDGREGLDTQYF. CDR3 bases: TGCGCCAGCAGCCGGGACGGGAGGGAGGGCCTGGATACGCAGTATTTT.

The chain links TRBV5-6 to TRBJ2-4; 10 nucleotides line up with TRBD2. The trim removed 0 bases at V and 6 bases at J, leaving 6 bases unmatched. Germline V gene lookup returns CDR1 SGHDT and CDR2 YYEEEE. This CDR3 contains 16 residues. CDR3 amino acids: CASSLGAGGFRNIQYF. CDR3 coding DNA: TGTGCCAGCAGCTTGGGAGCGGGAGGGTTTAGAAACATTCAGTACTTC.

CDR3 residues: CASSQDPGIYPGELFF. The DNA for the CDR3 is TGCGCCAGCAGCCAAGACCCAGGGATCTATCCCGGGGAGCTGTTTTTT. The V call is TRBV4-3, the J call TRBJ2-2, with D possibly TRBD1 on 5 matching bases. The ends were cut back, 0 bases at V and 6 bases at J, with 14 bases in the middle. CDR3 length: 16 amino acids. The germline V gene encodes CDR1 LGHNA and CDR2 YSLEER.

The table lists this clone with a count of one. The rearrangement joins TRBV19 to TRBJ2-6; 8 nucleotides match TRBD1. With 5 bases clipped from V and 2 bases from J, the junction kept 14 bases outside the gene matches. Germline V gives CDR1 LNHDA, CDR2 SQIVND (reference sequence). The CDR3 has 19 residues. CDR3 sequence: CASSVTGGRWFTGANVLTF. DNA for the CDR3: TGTGCCAGTAGTGTTACAGGGGGTCGGTGGTTTACTGGGGCCAACGTCCTGACTTTC.

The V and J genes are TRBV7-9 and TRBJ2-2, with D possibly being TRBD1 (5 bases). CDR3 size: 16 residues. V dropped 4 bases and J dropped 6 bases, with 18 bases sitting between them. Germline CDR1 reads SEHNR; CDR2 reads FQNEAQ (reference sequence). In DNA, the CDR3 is TGTGCCAGCAGCTCAACCGGTCCCAGGGCGGCCGGGGAGCTGTTTTTT. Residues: CASSSTGPRAAGELFF.

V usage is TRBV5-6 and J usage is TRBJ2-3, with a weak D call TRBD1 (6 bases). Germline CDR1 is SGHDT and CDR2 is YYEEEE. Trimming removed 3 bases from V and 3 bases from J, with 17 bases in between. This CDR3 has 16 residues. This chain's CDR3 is CASSSMGAAVTDTQYF. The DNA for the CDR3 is TGTGCCAGCAGCTCCATGGGGGCCGCCGTAACAGATACGCAGTATTTT.